Shown below are 12 T cell receptor beta chains from a single sample sequenced in a study of cytomegalovirus exposure and HLA in healthy donors. The PCR contained 60 Vbeta and 13 Jbeta primers. Produced via immunoSEQ multiplex PCR; TCRdb's table is partial and in-frame only. The listing contains 80,000 to 100,000 clones. The sample consisted of PBMCs. These TCRs come from a woman aged 25 to 45 in good health and CMV-seronegative.

This chain joins TRBV30 and TRBJ1-1; 7 bases are a match to TRBD1. V shed 6 bases, J shed 0 bases, and the junction held 4 bases outside the gene matches. Germline assignment: CDR1 GTSNPN and CDR2 SVGIG (reference sequence). The CDR3 runs to 13 residues. This CDR3 is CACKGAMNTEAFF. DNA of the CDR3: TGTGCCTGCAAGGGGGCAATGAACACTGAAGCTTTCTTT.

The chain combines TRBV7-6 with TRBJ2-1, with 7 bases lining up with TRBD1. The V and J ends lost 2 bases and 10 bases, in that order; junction bases with no gene match: 5. Germline V lookup: CDR1 SGHVS, CDR2 FNYEAQ. This CDR3 has 13 amino acids. CDR3 in DNA: TGTGCCAGCAGCTTACCCGACAGGGAAGAGCAGTTCTTC. Its translation is CASSLPDREEQFF.

The chain joins TRBV18 to TRBJ2-7; TRBD2 matches at 10 bases. Germline V gene lookup returns CDR1 KGHSH and CDR2 LQKENI. CDR3 size: 15 residues. J was trimmed by 0 bases and V by 3 bases; bases with no gene match: 2. The CDR3 region is CASSPGLAISYEQYF. Written as DNA, the CDR3 is TGTGCCAGCTCACCGGGACTAGCGATCTCCTACGAGCAGTACTTC.

This chain joins TRBV9 and TRBJ2-7; 7 bases are a match to TRBD1. V shed 7 bases, J shed 2 bases, and the junction held 9 bases outside the gene matches. Germline V gives CDR1 SGDLS, CDR2 YYNGEE. This CDR3 has 14 amino acids. The CDR3 reads CASWHRDRPYEQYF. Written as DNA, the CDR3 is TGTGCCAGCTGGCACCGGGACAGACCCTACGAGCAGTACTTC.

The gene calls are TRBV30 and TRBJ2-2, with 11 bases that match TRBD2. Trimming cost V 3 bases and J 6 bases; bases outside gene matches: 3. Germline V gives CDR1 GTSNPN, CDR2 SVGIG (reference sequence). This CDR3 spans 14 amino acids. CDR3 coding DNA: TGTGCCTGGAGCCATAGCGGGGGGGCCGGGGAGCTGTTTTTT. Its translation is CAWSHSGGAGELFF.

The V and J genes are TRBV9 and TRBJ2-1, with D unclear. The V end lost 0 bases, the J end lost 3 bases, and 7 bases lay between the germline ends. Germline V gene data show CDR1 as SGDLS and CDR2 as YYNGEE. The CDR3 contains 14 residues. CDR3 DNA: TGTGCCAGCAGCGTAGCACCAGACTACAATGAGCAGTTCTTC. This sequence encodes CASSVAPDYNEQFF.

Concerning this clone: Other DNA sequences in the sample encode the same CDR3. The gene calls are TRBV7-9 and TRBJ1-1; 10 nucleotides align to TRBD1. The germline V gene has CDR1 SEHNR and CDR2 FQNEAQ (reference sequence). This CDR3 is 16 amino acids long. Trimming removed 5 bases from V and 4 bases from J; junction bases left unmatched: 10. The CDR3 nucleotides are TGTGCCAGCAGCGACCTCCGGGACAGGGGAGGCACTGAAGCTTTCTTT. Translating it yields CASSDLRDRGGTEAFF.

The rearrangement links TRBV18 to TRBJ1-5, with TRBD1 identical over 12 bases. CDR1 is KGHSH and CDR2 is LQKENI in the germline V gene. The V and J ends lost 2 bases and 7 bases, in that order; junction bases with no gene match: 6. This CDR3 comprises 16 residues. The CDR3 protein is CASSPGTGGAAQPQHF. The CDR3 nucleotides are TGTGCCAGCTCACCAGGGACAGGGGGCGCAGCCCAGCCCCAGCATTTT.

V gene TRBV6-1 combines with J gene TRBJ2-1; 7 bases are shared with TRBD2. The length of the CDR3 is 12 residues. V was clipped by 2 bases and J by 10 bases; unmatched bases: 2. From germline, CDR1 is MNHNS and CDR2 SASEGT. In DNA, the CDR3 is TGTGCCAGCAGTGAAATCGGGAGGGAGCAGTTCTTC. The encoded protein is CASSEIGREQFF.

The chain carries TRBV7-3 and TRBJ2-1; 9 positions match TRBD2. Germline trimming cut 2 bases from V and 7 bases from J; bases unmatched to any gene: 6. There are 15 residues in the CDR3. The germline gives CDR1 SGHTA, CDR2 FQGTGA. The CDR3 loop is CASSLGGRAINEQFF. The CDR3, as DNA: TGTGCCAGCAGCTTAGGCGGGAGGGCCATAAATGAGCAGTTCTTC.

The chain combines TRBV4-1 with TRBJ1-1; D gene unclear. The V end lost 2 bases, the J end lost 0 bases, and 13 bases lay between the germline ends. CDR1 is MGHRA, CDR2 YSYEKL, per germline. CDR3 length: 16 amino acids. CDR3 DNA: TGCGCCAGCAGCCAAAGAACGCAGGCATTGAACACTGAAGCTTTCTTT. Translated, it gives CASSQRTQALNTEAFF.

This sequence joins TRBV19 and TRBJ1-4, with 7 nucleotides matching TRBD1. CDR3 size: 17 residues. The V gene end was trimmed by 3 bases and the J gene end by 0 bases; junction bases not matched to a gene: 7. Germline loops: CDR1 LNHDA, CDR2 SQIVND (reference sequence). For the CDR3, the DNA is TGTGCCAGTAGTATCACGGACAGGTTTGCAACTAATGAAAAACTGTTTTTT. Encoded protein: CASSITDRFATNEKLFF.